A single sample gave rise to the 11 T cell receptor beta chains below, sequenced in a study of early T cells in non-severe SARS-CoV-2 infection. TCRdb fed the 5' RACE reads into MiXCR, producing one record per CDR3 protein. Among around 94,000 distinct CDR3 sequences listed, around 12% were seen once. The specimen sequenced was whole blood. The receptors originated from an adult who was a healthcare worker with PCR-confirmed SARS-CoV-2 infection or an uninfected control (not recorded which).

Only a few counts were recorded for this clonotype. The genes are TRBV5-5 and TRBJ1-1; tentative D call: TRBD1 (6 bases). This CDR3 is built from 12 residues. The germline V and J ends were trimmed by 4 bases and 8 bases, with 12 bases remaining between them. CDR1 SGHKS and CDR2 YYEKEE come from the germline V gene (reference sequence). The CDR3 is CASSPEGGEAFF. CDR3 DNA: TGTGCCAGCAGCCCGGAGGGGGGGGAAGCTTTCTTT.

This clonotype was recorded a few times. V usage is TRBV2 and J usage is TRBJ2-1; 11 bases are a match to TRBD2. The CDR3 has 11 amino acids. CDR1 and CDR2 (germline): SNHLY, FYNNEI. The J segment lost 15 bases and the V segment lost 6 bases, leaving 4 bases of the junction unmatched. The CDR3 is CASSLLAGVFF. CDR3 DNA sequence: TGTGCCAGCAGCTTACTAGCGGGGGTGTTCTTC.

This clonotype showed up many times. The chain uses TRBV28 and TRBJ2-3; 8 bases align to TRBD1. Losses at the gene ends were 11 bases for V and 2 bases for J; bases not matched to a gene: 3. The length of the CDR3 is 12 residues. Germline lookup yields CDR1 MDHEN and CDR2 SYDVKM. CDR3 nucleotide sequence: TGTGCCGGACAGGGTCACACAGATACGCAGTATTTT. Protein product: CAGQGHTDTQYF.

This chain links TRBV20-1 with TRBJ1-2; the match to TRBD1 covers 7 bases. This CDR3 is 15 amino acids long. The trim removed 0 bases at V and 2 bases at J, leaving 6 bases unmatched. Germline V gene sequence: CDR1 DFQATT, CDR2 SNEGSKA (reference sequence). This CDR3 reads CSARDRTGANYGYTF. CDR3 sequence (DNA): TGCAGTGCTAGAGATCGTACAGGGGCAAACTATGGCTACACCTTC.

Regarding this clonotype: Likely a read error: the CDR3 ends without its conserved phenylalanine or tryptophan. The genes are TRBV11-2 and TRBJ2-1; weak D call: TRBD2 (5 bases). V gave up 2 bases and J gave up 4 bases, with 15 bases separating them. Germline V CDR1 and CDR2: SGHAT, FQNNGV. This CDR3 comprises 16 residues. The CDR3 DNA follows: TGTGCCAGCAGCTTAAGGTCCAGCGAGGGTTACAATGAGCAGTTCATC. Its translation: CASSLRSSEGYNEQFI.

As regards this clonotype: This may come from a read error, since a much larger clone is one base off. The chain couples TRBV7-9 to TRBJ1-1, with D unresolved. The germline gives CDR1 SEHNR, CDR2 FQNEAQ (reference sequence). This CDR3 region has 14 residues. The CDR3 bases are TGTGCCAGCATCTTAGCGCAGGCGTACACTGAAGCTTTCTTT. Translated: CASILAQAYTEAFF.

This rearrangement joins TRBV6-6 to TRBJ2-3; TRBD2 aligns across 12 bases. The J segment lost 7 bases and the V segment lost 2 bases, leaving 10 bases of the junction unmatched. The germline V gene has CDR1 MNHNY and CDR2 SVGAGI (reference sequence). The CDR3 has 17 amino acids. DNA of the CDR3: TGTGCCAGCAGTTACACCCTACTAGCGGGAGGCGAAAATACGCAGTATTTT. Protein sequence: CASSYTLLAGGENTQYF.

This clonotype was counted between two and nine times. The chain employs TRBV12-5 and TRBJ2-5; TRBD1 or TRBD2 may be the D gene (5 bases each). There are 13 residues in the CDR3. Trimming removed 6 bases from V and 7 bases from J, with 15 bases in between. Germline CDR1 and CDR2: LGHNT and FRNRAP. The CDR3 protein is CASGLQEDVTQYF. CDR3 coding DNA: TGTGCTAGTGGGCTACAGGAGGATGTGACCCAGTACTTC.

The chain joins TRBV4-1 to TRBJ2-1, with 13 bases that match TRBD2. The CDR3 spans 18 residues. Trimming cost V 4 bases and J 3 bases; bases outside gene matches: 9. In germline, CDR1 is MGHRA, CDR2 YSYEKL. The CDR3, as DNA: TGCGCCAGCAGCCTCAGGACTAGCGGGAGAGTAGGCTACAATGAGCAGTTCTTC. Translated: CASSLRTSGRVGYNEQFF.

There are a few counts of this clonotype. The V gene is TRBV12-3 or TRBV12-4, the J gene TRBJ1-1; 8 nucleotides match TRBD1. The CDR3 extends over 16 amino acids. The J segment lost 10 bases and the V segment lost 5 bases, leaving 18 bases of the junction unmatched. The CDR3 DNA follows: TGTGCCAGCAGTCCCCCTTCCGGACAGGGAAAGATAGGAGCTTTCTTT. The encoded protein is CASSPPSGQGKIGAFF.

The chain employs TRBV3-1 and TRBJ2-1; tentative D call: TRBD2 (6 bases). This CDR3 spans 15 amino acids. The germline V and J ends were trimmed by 0 bases and 5 bases, with 11 bases remaining between them. Per germline, CDR1 LGHDT and CDR2 YNNKEL (reference sequence). The CDR3 here is CASSQEPDYNNEQFF. The CDR3 DNA follows: TGTGCCAGCAGCCAAGAGCCGGACTATAACAATGAGCAGTTCTTC.